These T cell receptor beta chains were read from a single sample in a study of cytomegalovirus exposure and HLA in healthy donors. The repertoire was sequenced with immunoSEQ multiplex PCR; TCRdb's copy has only in-frame clones and lacks some. The sample includes about 180,000 clones, roughly 88% seen only once; the top ten take approximately 1.2%. Sequenced sample: PBMCs. The receptors originated from a girl aged 2-10 years in good health and CMV-seropositive. Each CDR3 is given with its conserved first and last residue. The order of the fields is V gene, D gene, clone size, J gene, CDR3 DNA, CDR3 protein. A D gene is named only where the DNA matches it firmly. Size tells how often a clone was seen (once, few, many) or the class of an expanded clone, and some rows leave it out.

TRBV5-6	.	.	TRBJ2-1	TGTGCCAGCAGCCTTACCCCGAGCAGGGGAAGCAATGAGCAGTTCTTC	CASSLTPSRGSNEQFF
TRBV9	TRBD2	.	TRBJ2-7	TGTGCCAGCAGCGTGCGCGGGAGGGACGAGCAGTACTTC	CASSVRGRDEQYF
TRBV25-1	.	.	TRBJ1-1	TGTGCCAGCACTGAACAGGGAGGCACTGAAGCTTTCTTT	CASTEQGGTEAFF
TRBV7-3	TRBD1	.	TRBJ1-2	TGTGCCAGCAGCTTAGGGACAGGGGATGGCTACACCTTC	CASSLGTGDGYTF
TRBV6-5	TRBD1	.	TRBJ2-7	TGTGCCAGCAGTTACAGGGGGCATCCCTACGAGCAGTACTTC	CASSYRGHPYEQYF
TRBV9	.	.	TRBJ2-1	TGTGCCAGCAGCAAGTATCAGGACAATGAGCAGTTCTTC	CASSKYQDNEQFF
TRBV9	TRBD2	.	TRBJ2-3	TGTGCCAGCAGCGTAACGGGGGGACTACCACTTGAAGATACGCAGTATTTT	CASSVTGGLPLEDTQYF
TRBV9	.	.	TRBJ1-3	TGTGCCAGCAGCCCGATGCTAAGCTCTGGAAACACCATATATTTT	CASSPMLSSGNTIYF
TRBV29-1	.	.	TRBJ2-4	TGCAGCGCATGCGGGATTGGTCAAAACATTCAGTACTTC	CSACGIGQNIQYF
TRBV19	.	.	TRBJ1-2	TGTGCCAGTAGTCCTCCGCGATATGGCTACACCTTC	CASSPPRYGYTF
TRBV6-5	.	.	TRBJ1-5	TGTGCCAGCACCCAAAAGGCAACAGGCAATCAGCCCCAGCATTTT	CASTQKATGNQPQHF
TRBV5-4	.	.	TRBJ2-3	TGTGCCAGCAGCTTATCCGGGATGGGCACAGATACGCAGTATTTT	CASSLSGMGTDTQYF
TRBV15	.	.	TRBJ1-5	TGTGCCACCAGCAGATTGGGGGCTTCCTACAATCAGCCCCAGCATTTT	CATSRLGASYNQPQHF
TRBV11-2	.	.	TRBJ2-7	TGTGCCACCAGTACCGGAGGGACGGGCTACGAGCAGTACTTC	CATSTGGTGYEQYF
TRBV6-5	.	.	TRBJ2-7	TGTGCCAGCGGGGACTACGAGCAGTACTTC	CASGDYEQYF
TRBV25-1	TRBD1	.	TRBJ2-3	TGTGCCAGCAGCGTCGCAGGGGGTACGCAGTATTTT	CASSVAGGTQYF
TRBV5-1	.	.	TRBJ2-2	TGCGCCAGCAGCTCTTCAGTAGGGGCGGACGGGGAGCTGTTTTTT	CASSSSVGADGELFF
TRBV14	.	.	TRBJ2-1	TGTGCCAGCAGCCAACAGCGAGTCGATGAGCAGTTCTTC	CASSQQRVDEQFF
TRBV7-9	.	.	TRBJ2-5	TGTGCCAGCAGCTTGGACTACCTGGGAGAGACCCAGTACTTC	CASSLDYLGETQYF
TRBV5-1	.	.	TRBJ1-2	TGCGCCAGCAGCTTGGTACCCGGGAACTATGGCTACACCTTC	CASSLVPGNYGYTF
TRBV9	TRBD1	.	TRBJ2-7	TGTGCCAGCAGCGTAGGACAGGGGACCTACGAGCAGTACTTC	CASSVGQGTYEQYF
TRBV7-2	.	.	TRBJ2-3	TGTGCCAGCAGCTTAAGGGGTGCGGGGAGCACAGATACGCAGTATTTT	CASSLRGAGSTDTQYF
TRBV6-5	.	few	TRBJ1-5	TGTGCCAGCAGTTATAGTAGCAATCAGCCCCAGCATTTT	CASSYSSNQPQHF
TRBV5-1	.	.	TRBJ2-7	TGCGCCAGCAGCACCCGCGGCCGGTCCTACGAGCAGTACTTC	CASSTRGRSYEQYF
TRBV4-1	TRBD1	.	TRBJ2-2	TGCGCCAGCAGCCACCCGACAGGGGCAAGAAACACCGGGGAGCTGTTTTTT	CASSHPTGARNTGELFF
TRBV5-1	.	.	TRBJ2-1	TGCGCCAGCAGCGACTCATCTCACAATGAGCAGTTCTTC	CASSDSSHNEQFF
TRBV7-7	TRBD2	.	TRBJ2-5	TGTGCTAGCAGCAGGGGAGCGAGCGGGAGGGTCCAAGAGACCCAGTACTTC	CASSRGASGRVQETQYF
TRBV7-3	TRBD1	once	TRBJ2-1	TGTGCCAGCAGCTCGTCCGTCGCCCGGGACAGGGACTACAATGAGCAGTTCTTC	CASSSSVARDRDYNEQFF
TRBV7-8	.	.	TRBJ1-3	TGTGCCAGCAGCTTTAGAGTCGCAGGGGAGTATTCTGTGAGAGGAAACACCATATATTTT	CASSFRVAGEYSVRGNTIYF
TRBV4-1	.	.	TRBJ1-6	TGCGCCAGCAGCCAAGGGCCGCACGGGAATTCACCCCTCCACTTT	CASSQGPHGNSPLHF
TRBV7-9	.	.	TRBJ2-1	TGTGCCAGCAGCCCTAGCAATGAGCAGTTCTTC	CASSPSNEQFF
TRBV15	.	.	TRBJ2-7	TGTGCCACCAGCAGAGAGAAAACAGTTTGGTTCTACGAGCAGTACTTC	CATSREKTVWFYEQYF
TRBV11-3	TRBD2	.	TRBJ2-4	TGTGCCAGCAGCCAACCGGGACTAGCGGCCCTGAGGGGGAACATTCAGTACTTC	CASSQPGLAALRGNIQYF
TRBV6-5	.	.	TRBJ1-2	TGTGCCAGCAGTTACTCGGCGGCTTATGGCTACACCTTC	CASSYSAAYGYTF
TRBV19	.	.	TRBJ1-5	TGTGCCAGTGTGGAAGAGCGGCTTGGTGGCAATCAGCCCCAGCATTTT	CASVEERLGGNQPQHF
TRBV29-1	.	.	TRBJ2-7	TGCAGCGTTGGGCGGGGAACCTACGAGCAGTACTTC	CSVGRGTYEQYF
TRBV28	TRBD2	.	TRBJ2-1	TGTGCCAGCAGTATACCCTTGAGCGGGAGTACGGGTCCCAATGAGCAGTTCTTC	CASSIPLSGSTGPNEQFF
TRBV4-2	.	.	TRBJ2-7	TGTGCCAGCAGCCAAGAGTCTAGATACGAGCAGTACTTC	CASSQESRYEQYF
TRBV6-6	.	once	TRBJ2-2	TGTGCCAGCAATGGAGGGTCAGGACAACCCGGGGAGCTGTTTTTT	CASNGGSGQPGELFF
TRBV11-2	.	.	TRBJ2-3	TGTGCCAGCAGCCCGCACCGGACAGATACGCAGTATTTT	CASSPHRTDTQYF
TRBV5-5	.	.	TRBJ2-1	TGTGCCAGCAGCTTGGGCGGCTCGGGTTATGAGCAGTTCTTC	CASSLGGSGYEQFF
TRBV2	TRBD2	.	TRBJ2-1	TGTGCCAGCGATCCATCGACTAGCGGTTCCGACAATGAGCAGTTCTTC	CASDPSTSGSDNEQFF
TRBV5-1	.	.	TRBJ2-1	TGCGCCAGCTCGCGGGGTGGCTACAATGAGCAGTTCTTC	CASSRGGYNEQFF
TRBV11-2	TRBD2	.	TRBJ2-4	TGTGCCAGCAGCTTAGATCGGGGGGTACTAGCCAAAAACATTCAGTACTTC	CASSLDRGVLAKNIQYF
TRBV13	TRBD2	.	TRBJ2-1	TGTGCCAGCAGCTCCCCTAGCGGGAGAAGAGATGAGCAGTTCTTC	CASSSPSGRRDEQFF
TRBV19	.	.	TRBJ1-3	TGTGCCAGTAGCACCTCTGGGAGTTCAGGAAACACCATATATTTT	CASSTSGSSGNTIYF
TRBV5-1	.	few	TRBJ1-1	TGCGCCAGCAGCTTGGCCAACATGAACACTGAAGCTTTCTTT	CASSLANMNTEAFF
TRBV7-3	TRBD2	.	TRBJ2-1	TGTGCCAGCAGCCCGACTAGCTCCAGCTCCTACAATGAGCAGTTCTTC	CASSPTSSSSYNEQFF
TRBV29-1	TRBD1	.	TRBJ2-5	TGCAGCACATGGACAGGGGCGATAGAGACCCAGTACTTC	CSTWTGAIETQYF
TRBV30	.	.	TRBJ2-5	TGTGCCTGGAGTCACTCACCCCCGCCGGGGACCCAGTACTTC	CAWSHSPPPGTQYF
TRBV11-2	.	.	TRBJ1-1	TGTGCCAGCAGCTTGGGGGGAATAAACACTGAAGCTTTCTTT	CASSLGGINTEAFF
TRBV4-2	TRBD2	.	TRBJ2-3	TGTGCCAGCAGCCAAGAGGTACTAGCGGGGGGGCCCTCCACAGATACGCAGTATTTT	CASSQEVLAGGPSTDTQYF
TRBV27	.	.	TRBJ2-1	TGTGCCAGCAGTTTTCGCGGCCGCGGTGAGCAGTTCTTC	CASSFRGRGEQFF
TRBV5-6	TRBD1	.	TRBJ2-3	TGTGCCAGCAGCTTATGGGACAGGGGGCAAGATACGCAGTATTTT	CASSLWDRGQDTQYF
TRBV18	.	.	TRBJ1-1	TGTGCCAGCTCACCAGGTCCGGGACTCACCTCGAACACTGAAGCTTTCTTT	CASSPGPGLTSNTEAFF
TRBV19	TRBD1	once	TRBJ1-3	TGTGCCAGTAGGGGGACAGGGGTAGGAAACACCATATATTTT	CASRGTGVGNTIYF
TRBV6-1	.	.	TRBJ2-1	TGTGCCAGCAGTGAAGCCTTGATTACAGGGCGGGATGAGCAGTTCTTC	CASSEALITGRDEQFF
TRBV4-1	.	.	TRBJ2-4	TGCGCCAGCAGCCAAGTAGTCGAGAGGGAGCCAAAAAACATTCAGTACTTC	CASSQVVEREPKNIQYF
TRBV5-1	.	.	TRBJ2-5	TGCGCCAGCAGCTCTAAGGGGCTGGCGTACTTC	CASSSKGLAYF
TRBV6-5	TRBD1	.	TRBJ1-5	TGTGCCAGCAGTGTTTGGGACAGCTTCAATCAGCCCCAGCATTTT	CASSVWDSFNQPQHF